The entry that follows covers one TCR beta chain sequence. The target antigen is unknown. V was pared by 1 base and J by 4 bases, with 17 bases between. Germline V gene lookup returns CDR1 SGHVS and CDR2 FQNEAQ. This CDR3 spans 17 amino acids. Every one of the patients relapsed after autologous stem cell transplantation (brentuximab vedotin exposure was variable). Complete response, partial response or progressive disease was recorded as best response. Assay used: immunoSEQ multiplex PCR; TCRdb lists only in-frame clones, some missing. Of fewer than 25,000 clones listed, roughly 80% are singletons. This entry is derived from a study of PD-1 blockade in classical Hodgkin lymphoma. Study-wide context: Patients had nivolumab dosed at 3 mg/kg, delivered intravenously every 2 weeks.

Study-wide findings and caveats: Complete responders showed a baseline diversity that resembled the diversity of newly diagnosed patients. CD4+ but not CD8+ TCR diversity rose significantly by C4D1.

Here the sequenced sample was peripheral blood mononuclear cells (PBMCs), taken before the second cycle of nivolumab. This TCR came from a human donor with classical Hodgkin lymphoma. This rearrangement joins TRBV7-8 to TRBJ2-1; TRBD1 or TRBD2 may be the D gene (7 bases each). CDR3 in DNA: TGTGCCAGCAGCTTAGATCGAGGCCAGGGGGGGTACAATGAGCAGTTCTTC. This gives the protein CASSLDRGQGGYNEQFF.